This T cell receptor beta chain was captured by sequencing in a study of T cells after yellow fever vaccination. Germline assignment: CDR1 LNHDA and CDR2 SQIVND (reference sequence). There are 15 residues in the CDR3. The V and J ends lost 5 bases and 7 bases, in that order; junction bases with no gene match: 10. TCRdb re-called the 5' RACE reads through MiXCR, storing one row per CDR3 protein. Among approximately 150,000 distinct CDR3 sequences, approximately 7.7% were seen once, and the ten largest hold 0.55% to 0.9%. Comments on this clonotype: A much larger clone differs by one base, so this may be a read error.

The V gene is TRBV19, the J gene TRBJ2-1, with 8 positions matching TRBD2. The sequenced sample was CD4+ T cells sorted from PBMCs, obtained 5 days after the yellow fever booster vaccination. This TCR came from a man under 40 who received the YFV17D yellow fever vaccine. As DNA, the CDR3 is TGTGCCAGTAGTCCCTCCGGGACTAGGTTGAATGAGCAGTTCTTC. It yields the protein CASSPSGTRLNEQFF.